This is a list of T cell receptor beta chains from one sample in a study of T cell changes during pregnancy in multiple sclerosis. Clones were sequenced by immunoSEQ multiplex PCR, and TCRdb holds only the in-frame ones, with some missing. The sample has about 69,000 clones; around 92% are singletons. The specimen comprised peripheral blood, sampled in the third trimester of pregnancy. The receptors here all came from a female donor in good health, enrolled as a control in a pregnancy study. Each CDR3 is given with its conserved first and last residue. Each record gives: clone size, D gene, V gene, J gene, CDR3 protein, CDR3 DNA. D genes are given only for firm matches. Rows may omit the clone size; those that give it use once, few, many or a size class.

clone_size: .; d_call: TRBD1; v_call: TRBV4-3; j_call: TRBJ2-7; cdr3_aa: CASSQRTGGNYEQYF; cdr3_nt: TGCGCCAGCAGCCAACGGACAGGGGGCAACTACGAGCAGTACTTC
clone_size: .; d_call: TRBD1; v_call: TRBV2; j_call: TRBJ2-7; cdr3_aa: CASIGDREGYEQYF; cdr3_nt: TGTGCCAGCATTGGGGACAGGGAAGGATACGAGCAGTACTTC
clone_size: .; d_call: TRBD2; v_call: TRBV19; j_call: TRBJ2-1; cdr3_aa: CASSTGTSGGNEQFF; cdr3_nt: TGTGCCAGTAGTACAGGGACTAGCGGGGGTAATGAGCAGTTCTTC
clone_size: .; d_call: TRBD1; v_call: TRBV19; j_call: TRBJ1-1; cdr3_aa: CASREGQLNTEAFF; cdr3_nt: TGTGCCAGTAGAGAGGGACAGTTGAACACTGAAGCTTTCTTT
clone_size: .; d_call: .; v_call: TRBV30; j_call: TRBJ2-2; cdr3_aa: CAWSVSNTGELFF; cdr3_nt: TGTGCCTGGAGTGTCAGTAACACCGGGGAGCTGTTTTTT
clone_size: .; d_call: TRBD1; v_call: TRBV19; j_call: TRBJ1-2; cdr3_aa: CASSVTTGDYGYTF; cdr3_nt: TGTGCCAGTAGCGTAACGACAGGGGACTATGGCTACACCTTC
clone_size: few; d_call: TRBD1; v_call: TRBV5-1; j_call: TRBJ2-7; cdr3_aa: CASSRSGTAIYEQYF; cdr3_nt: TGCGCCAGCAGCAGATCCGGGACAGCTATCTACGAGCAGTACTTC
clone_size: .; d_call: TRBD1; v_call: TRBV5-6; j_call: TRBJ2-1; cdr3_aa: CASSFRGPYSYNEQFF; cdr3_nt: TGTGCCAGCAGCTTCAGGGGGCCCTACTCCTACAATGAGCAGTTCTTC
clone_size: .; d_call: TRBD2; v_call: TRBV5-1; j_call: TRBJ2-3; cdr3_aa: CASSLVAGGTDTQYF; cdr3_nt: TGCGCCAGCAGCTTGGTGGCGGGGGGGACAGATACGCAGTATTTT
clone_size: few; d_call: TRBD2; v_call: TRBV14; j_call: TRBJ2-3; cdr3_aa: CASSRASGVIDTQYF; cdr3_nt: TGTGCCAGCAGCAGGGCTAGCGGGGTGATAGATACGCAGTATTTT
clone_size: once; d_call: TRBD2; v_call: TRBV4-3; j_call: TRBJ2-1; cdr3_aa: CASSQEYSGRAYEQFF; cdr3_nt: TGCGCCAGCAGCCAAGAGTACAGCGGGAGGGCCTATGAGCAGTTCTTC
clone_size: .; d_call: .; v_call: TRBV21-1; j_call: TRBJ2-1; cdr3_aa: CASSPPTGTGNRVQFF; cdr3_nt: TGTGCCAGCAGCCCACCCACTGGGACAGGTAATAGGGTGCAGTTCTTC
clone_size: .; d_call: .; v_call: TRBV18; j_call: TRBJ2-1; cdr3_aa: CASSPASGYNEQFF; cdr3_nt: TGTGCCAGCTCACCCGCTTCGGGGTACAATGAGCAGTTCTTC
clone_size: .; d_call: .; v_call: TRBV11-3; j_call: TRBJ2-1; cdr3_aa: CASSLTGGEDEQFF; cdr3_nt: TGTGCCAGCAGCTTAACGGGTGGGGAGGATGAGCAGTTCTTC
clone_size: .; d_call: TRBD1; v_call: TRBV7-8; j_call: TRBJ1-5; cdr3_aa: CASSFRDRENQPQHF; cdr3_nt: TGTGCCAGCAGCTTTAGGGACAGGGAGAATCAGCCCCAGCATTTT
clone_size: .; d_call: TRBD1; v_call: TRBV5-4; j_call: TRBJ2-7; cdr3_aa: CASSGYRGSYEQYF; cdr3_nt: TGTGCCAGCAGCGGATACAGGGGTTCGTACGAGCAGTACTTC
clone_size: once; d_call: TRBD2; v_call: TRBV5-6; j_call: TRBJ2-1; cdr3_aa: CASSLEVSSGGPNEQFF; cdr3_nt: TGTGCCAGCAGCTTGGAAGTTTCTAGCGGGGGCCCAAATGAGCAGTTCTTC
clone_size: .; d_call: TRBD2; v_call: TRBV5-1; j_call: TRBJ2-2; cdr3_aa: CASSLRGAGVVTGELFF; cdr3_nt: TGCGCCAGCAGCTTGAGGGGAGCGGGGGTTGTCACCGGGGAGCTGTTTTTT
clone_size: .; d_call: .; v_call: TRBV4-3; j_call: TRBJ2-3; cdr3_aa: CASSPELPRLGFEDTQYF; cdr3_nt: TGCGCCAGCAGCCCGGAGCTCCCGAGACTCGGATTTGAGGATACGCAGTATTTT
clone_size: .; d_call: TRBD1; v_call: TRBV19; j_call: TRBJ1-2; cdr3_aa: CASTRDRNYGYTF; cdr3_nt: TGTGCCAGTACCAGGGACAGAAACTATGGCTACACCTTC
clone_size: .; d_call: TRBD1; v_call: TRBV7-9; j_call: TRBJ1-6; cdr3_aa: CASSLAGQVNSPLHF; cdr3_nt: TGTGCCAGCAGCTTAGCGGGACAGGTTAATTCACCCCTCCACTTT
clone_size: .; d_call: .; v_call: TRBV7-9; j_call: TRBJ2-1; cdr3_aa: CASTSSYNEQFF; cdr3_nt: TGTGCCAGCACTAGCTCCTACAATGAGCAGTTCTTC
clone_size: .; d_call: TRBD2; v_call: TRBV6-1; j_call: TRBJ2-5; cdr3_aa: CASSWTSGEWETQYF; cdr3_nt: TGTGCCAGCAGTTGGACTAGCGGGGAATGGGAGACCCAGTACTTC
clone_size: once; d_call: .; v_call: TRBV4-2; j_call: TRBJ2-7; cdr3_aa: CASSQQRSRAPYYEQYF; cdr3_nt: TGTGCCAGCAGCCAACAAAGATCGCGGGCGCCTTACTACGAGCAGTACTTC
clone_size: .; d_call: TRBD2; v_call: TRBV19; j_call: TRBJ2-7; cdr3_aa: CASSTHWRGAMYEQYF; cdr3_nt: TGTGCCAGTAGTACCCACTGGCGGGGGGCAATGTACGAGCAGTACTTC
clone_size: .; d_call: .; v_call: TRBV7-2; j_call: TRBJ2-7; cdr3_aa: CASSPGVPPYEQYF; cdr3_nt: TGTGCCAGCAGCCCAGGGGTCCCGCCCTACGAGCAGTACTTC
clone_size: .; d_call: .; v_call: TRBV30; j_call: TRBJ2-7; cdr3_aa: CAWARGSHSYEQYF; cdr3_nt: TGTGCCTGGGCTCGGGGGTCCCACTCCTACGAGCAGTACTTC
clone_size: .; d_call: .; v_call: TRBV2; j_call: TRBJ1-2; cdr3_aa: CARTNQGGPGFFTF; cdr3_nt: TGTGCCAGGACCAACCAAGGGGGACCTGGTTTTTTCACCTTC
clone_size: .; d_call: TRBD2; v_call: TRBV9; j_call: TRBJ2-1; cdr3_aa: CASSAGGAAYNEQFF; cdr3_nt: TGTGCCAGCAGCGCGGGGGGGGCGGCCTACAATGAGCAGTTCTTC
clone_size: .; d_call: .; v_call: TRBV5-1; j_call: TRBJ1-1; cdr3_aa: CASSLGLVWTEAFF; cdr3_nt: TGCGCCAGCAGCTTGGGGCTAGTATGGACTGAAGCTTTCTTT
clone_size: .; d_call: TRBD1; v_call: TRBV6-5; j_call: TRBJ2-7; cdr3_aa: CASRNWDRDYEQYF; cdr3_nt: TGTGCCAGCAGGAACTGGGACAGAGACTACGAGCAGTACTTC
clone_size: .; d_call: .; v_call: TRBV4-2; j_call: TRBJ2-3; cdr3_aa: CASSQDSGPDTQYF; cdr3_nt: TGTGCCAGCAGCCAAGATAGTGGGCCTGATACGCAGTATTTT
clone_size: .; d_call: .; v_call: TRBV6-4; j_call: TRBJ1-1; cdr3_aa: CASSGSPTTEAFF; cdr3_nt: TGTGCCAGCAGTGGATCTCCTACCACTGAAGCTTTCTTT
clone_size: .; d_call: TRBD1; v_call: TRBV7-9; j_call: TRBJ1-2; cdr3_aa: CASSLGRGTGLGSYGYTF; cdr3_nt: TGTGCCAGCAGCTTAGGAAGGGGGACAGGGCTTGGGAGCTATGGCTACACCTTC
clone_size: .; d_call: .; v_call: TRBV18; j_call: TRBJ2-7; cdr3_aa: CASSPLAGTSSSYEQYF; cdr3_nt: TGTGCCAGCTCACCACTAGCTGGGACTTCTAGCTCCTACGAGCAGTACTTC
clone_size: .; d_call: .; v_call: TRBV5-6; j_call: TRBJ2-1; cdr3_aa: CASTWRGGGEQFF; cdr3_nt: TGTGCCAGCACCTGGAGGGGAGGGGGTGAGCAGTTCTTC
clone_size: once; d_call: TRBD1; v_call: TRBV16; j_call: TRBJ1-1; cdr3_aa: CASRPDRAGSNTEAFF; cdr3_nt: TGTGCCAGCAGACCCGACAGGGCAGGATCCAACACTGAAGCTTTCTTT
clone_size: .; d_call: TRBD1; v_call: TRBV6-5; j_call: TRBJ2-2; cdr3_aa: CAAGTGGNTGELFF; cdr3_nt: TGTGCCGCGGGGACAGGGGGGAACACCGGGGAGCTGTTTTTT
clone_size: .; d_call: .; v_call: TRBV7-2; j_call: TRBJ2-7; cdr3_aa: CASSSDSVSLRYEQYF; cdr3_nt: TGTGCCAGCAGCTCGGACAGCGTCTCCCTCAGGTACGAGCAGTACTTC
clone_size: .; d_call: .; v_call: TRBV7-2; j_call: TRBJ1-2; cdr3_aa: CASSLRSYGYTF; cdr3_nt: TGTGCCAGCAGCTTACGGAGCTATGGCTACACCTTC
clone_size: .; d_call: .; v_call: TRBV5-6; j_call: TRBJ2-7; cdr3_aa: CASSLGRSLYEQYF; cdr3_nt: TGTGCCAGCAGCTTGGGCCGGAGTCTCTACGAGCAGTACTTC
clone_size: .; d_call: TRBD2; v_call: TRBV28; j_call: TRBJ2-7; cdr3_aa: CASSLYGGGPSIFLYEQYF; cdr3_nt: TGTGCCAGCAGTTTATACGGGGGAGGGCCCTCGATTTTCCTCTACGAGCAGTACTTC
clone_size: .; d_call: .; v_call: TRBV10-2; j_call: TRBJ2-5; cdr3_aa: CASSEWGYQETQYF; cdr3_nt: TGCGCCAGCAGTGAGTGGGGCTACCAAGAGACCCAGTACTTC
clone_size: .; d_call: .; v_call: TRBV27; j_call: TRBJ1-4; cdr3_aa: CASTRMGGEKLFF; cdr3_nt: TGTGCCAGCACTAGGATGGGAGGAGAAAAACTGTTTTTT
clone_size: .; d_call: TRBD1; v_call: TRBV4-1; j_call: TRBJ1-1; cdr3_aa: CASSQERTGNTEAFF; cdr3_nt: TGCGCCAGCAGCCAAGAGAGGACAGGGAACACTGAAGCTTTCTTT
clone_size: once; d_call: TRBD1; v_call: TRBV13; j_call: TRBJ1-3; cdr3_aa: CASSLDRVSGNTIYF; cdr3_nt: TGTGCCAGCAGCTTGGACAGGGTCTCTGGAAACACCATATATTTT
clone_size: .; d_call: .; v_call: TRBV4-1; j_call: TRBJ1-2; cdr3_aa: CASSQENSLDGYTF; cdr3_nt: TGCGCCAGCAGCCAAGAAAATTCACTGGATGGCTACACCTTC
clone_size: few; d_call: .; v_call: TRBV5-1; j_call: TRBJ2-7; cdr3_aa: CASSVLAESSYEQYF; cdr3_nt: TGCGCCAGCAGCGTTTTAGCGGAGAGCTCCTACGAGCAGTACTTC
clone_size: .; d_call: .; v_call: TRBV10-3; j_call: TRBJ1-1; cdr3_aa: CAIRSRTGNTEAFF; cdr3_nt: TGTGCCATCAGGAGCAGGACTGGGAACACTGAAGCTTTCTTT
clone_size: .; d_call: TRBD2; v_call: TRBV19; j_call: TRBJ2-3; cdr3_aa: CASSMRLAGVGDTQYF; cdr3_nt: TGTGCCAGTAGTATGCGACTAGCGGGAGTAGGTGATACGCAGTATTTT
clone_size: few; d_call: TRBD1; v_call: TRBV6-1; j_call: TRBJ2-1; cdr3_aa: CASSAPRDSFNEQFF; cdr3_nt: TGTGCCAGCAGTGCTCCCCGGGACAGTTTCAATGAGCAGTTCTTC
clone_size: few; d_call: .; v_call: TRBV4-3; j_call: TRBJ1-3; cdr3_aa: CASSQDSSGNTIYF; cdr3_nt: TGCGCCAGCAGCCAAGACAGCTCTGGAAACACCATATATTTT
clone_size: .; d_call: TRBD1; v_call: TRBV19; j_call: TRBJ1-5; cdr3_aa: CASSPGTGGVGGNQPQHF; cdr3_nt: TGTGCCAGTAGCCCCGGGACAGGGGGCGTAGGCGGCAATCAGCCCCAGCATTTT